This T cell receptor beta chain was recovered during a study of blood T cell repertoires in COVID-19. Background on the study: Acute and convalescent COVID-19 specimens originated in the United States, Italy and Spain. The cDNA or gDNA used as material had been derived from T cells, B-cell-depleted T cells, or PBMCs.

The CDR3 runs to 15 residues. V was pared by 3 bases and J by 2 bases, with 8 bases between. The germline V gene has CDR1 LNHDA and CDR2 SQIVND (reference sequence). In the authors' methods: Nucleated cell number was recorded as an estimate derived from reference gene primer amplification. Method: immunoSEQ multiplex PCR; TCRdb's copy keeps in-frame clones and lacks some. V and J calls and clone size are those listed in that table; D and trimming were worked out from the DNA. The sample includes about 54,000 clones, about four fifths of them seen just once. The sequence came from a woman aged 55-70 years with acute or convalescent COVID-19. The rearrangement uses TRBV19 and TRBJ2-6; D is uncertain. The sample taken for sequencing was peripheral blood. The CDR3 region is CASSIRVTGANVLTF. The CDR3 region has the DNA TGTGCCAGTAGTATTCGGGTGACTGGGGCCAACGTCCTGACTTTC.